Listed here are 21 T cell receptor beta chains from one sample, sequenced in a study of CD8 T cells in ankylosing spondylitis. Antigens for these TCRs are unknown. Regarding the study as a whole: It appeared that ankylosing spondylitis blood was characterized by a TCR beta motif of about 8 highly homologous variants.

TCRdb processed the 5' RACE reads anew with MiXCR; each CDR3 protein has one entry. The table records 700,000 to 850,000 distinct CDR3 sequences, 10% to 15% of them present only once. Sequencing was performed on blood, either unsorted or a sorted T cell fraction (not recorded which). The origin of the receptors is a male donor with ankylosing spondylitis.

The CDR3 loop is CASSEEGGWNTEAFF. CDR3 DNA sequence: TGTGCCAGCAGTGAAGAAGGAGGATGGAACACTGAAGCTTTCTTT. The chain combines TRBV6-4 with TRBJ1-1; D is unresolved. V was cut by 3 bases and J by 1 base, with 12 bases left in between. The CDR3 covers 15 residues. Germline lookup yields CDR1 MRHNA and CDR2 SNTAGT.

The J gene is TRBJ2-7, the V gene TRBV20-1, with D possibly TRBD2 on 7 matching bases. This CDR3 has 16 amino acids. Deletions cut 6 bases from V and 3 bases from J, with 24 bases between. The germline CDR1 and CDR2 sequences are DFQATT and SNEGSKA (reference sequence). Here the CDR3 reads CSAYRGGGAGVYEQYF. The CDR3 DNA reads as TGCAGTGCCTATAGGGGAGGGGGAGCAGGGGTCTACGAGCAGTACTTC.

The rearrangement links TRBV18 to TRBJ2-3; D perhaps matches TRBD2 (6 bases). There are 15 residues in the CDR3. Per the germline V gene, CDR1 is KGHSH and CDR2 is LQKENI. Trimming left V 3 bases short and J 5 bases short, with 15 bases between. The CDR3 is CASSPPSRDGDTQYF. The CDR3 DNA reads TGTGCCAGCTCACCCCCGTCGCGGGATGGAGATACGCAGTATTTT.

The chain joins TRBV10-3 to TRBJ2-5, with a weak D call TRBD1 (6 bases). CDR1 ENHRY and CDR2 SYGVKD come from the germline V gene. This CDR3 spans 13 amino acids. V was shortened by 2 bases and J by 5 bases, with 9 bases between the two germline ends. CDR3: CAISEARGETQYF. CDR3 nucleotide sequence: TGTGCCATCAGTGAGGCGAGGGGGGAGACCCAGTACTTC.

This clonotype was seen a few times. The V and J genes are TRBV28 and TRBJ2-1; 8 bases are shared with TRBD1. From germline, CDR1 is MDHEN and CDR2 SYDVKM. Losses at the gene ends were 6 bases for V and 6 bases for J; bases not matched to a gene: 7. The CDR3 has 14 residues. Written as DNA, the CDR3 is TGTGCCAGCAGGAGGACAGGGCAAGGCAATGAGCAGTTCTTC. Protein: CASRRTGQGNEQFF.

This clonotype was picked up many times. The chain combines TRBV28 with TRBJ2-1, with a possible D match to TRBD2 (5 bases). V shed 6 bases and J shed 0 bases, with 9 bases lying between them. The CDR3 has 14 residues. The germline CDR1 and CDR2 sequences are MDHEN and SYDVKM. The CDR3 loop reads CASSASGSYNEQFF. In DNA, the CDR3 is TGTGCCAGCAGCGCGAGCGGCTCCTACAATGAGCAGTTCTTC.

This clonotype was seen at least ten times. The V call is TRBV7-8, the J call TRBJ2-1; 9 nucleotides agree with TRBD1. The trim removed 5 bases at V and 10 bases at J, leaving 6 bases unmatched. Per germline, CDR1 SGHVS and CDR2 FQNEAQ. The CDR3 is made up of 13 amino acids. DNA for the CDR3: TGTGCCAGCAGCGCTCACAGGGGGCCGGAGCAGTTCTTC. Translation: CASSAHRGPEQFF.

In this sample, this clonotype turned up many times. The chain recombines TRBV5-1 with TRBJ2-7, with 7 bases that match TRBD1. The CDR3 length is 17 residues. Germline assignment: CDR1 SGHRS and CDR2 YFSETQ. V shed 0 bases and J 1 base; nucleotides not matched to a gene: 10. The CDR3 sequence is CASSLGLVTGLSYEQYF. The DNA of the CDR3 is TGCGCCAGCAGCTTGGGACTCGTGACAGGGCTTTCCTACGAGCAGTACTTC.

This clonotype was detected a few times. The rearrangement links TRBV11-3 to TRBJ2-3; D may be TRBD1 or TRBD2 (5 bases each). CDR1 is SGHNT and CDR2 is YENEEA in the germline V gene. The CDR3 extends over 14 amino acids. Trimming removed 5 bases at V and 2 bases at J, with 11 bases between. CDR3 loop: CASSHGASTDTQYF. As DNA, the CDR3 is TGTGCCAGCAGCCACGGGGCTTCCACAGATACGCAGTATTTT.

The chain uses TRBV6-5 and TRBJ2-6; D remains unclear. The CDR3 is 17 amino acids. Trimming left V 2 bases short and J 0 bases short, with 11 bases between. In germline, CDR1 is MNHEY, CDR2 SVGAGI. CDR3 loop: CASSYNTDTSGANVLTF. CDR3 DNA: TGTGCCAGCAGTTACAACACAGACACCTCTGGGGCCAACGTCCTGACTTTC.

This chain links TRBV7-9 with TRBJ2-7; D is uncertain. Germline V gene sequence: CDR1 SEHNR, CDR2 FQNEAQ (reference sequence). The V end lost 0 bases, the J end lost 1 base, and 10 bases lay between the germline ends. The length of the CDR3 is 15 residues. DNA for the CDR3: TGTGCCAGCAGCTTAGCCAGGCCCCTTTCCTACGAGCAGTACTTC. Translation: CASSLARPLSYEQYF.

At least ten counts were recorded for this clonotype. The chain is built from TRBV24-1 and TRBJ1-5; weak D call: TRBD1 (6 bases). The CDR3 contains 13 residues. Per germline, CDR1 KGHDR and CDR2 SFDVKD. Deletions cut 7 bases from V and 6 bases from J, with 12 bases between. CDR3 nucleotides: TGTGCCACCAGGCGGGGGCAGGGTCAGCCCCAGCATTTT. Amino acid sequence: CATRRGQGQPQHF.

This clonotype showed up many times. This chain joins TRBV4-2 and TRBJ1-4; D gene unclear. The germline gives CDR1 LGHNA, CDR2 YNFKEQ. Trimming cost V 4 bases and J 5 bases, with 8 bases left between them. The CDR3 runs 13 residues. DNA of the CDR3: TGTGCCAGCAGCCCCCAGCGGAATGAAAAACTGTTTTTT. As protein: CASSPQRNEKLFF.

The chain links TRBV7-9 to TRBJ2-1; D remains ambiguous. The CDR3 has 14 amino acids. V was cut by 5 bases and J by 2 bases, with 10 bases left in between. Germline V gene lookup returns CDR1 SEHNR and CDR2 FQNEAQ (reference sequence). The CDR3 reads CASSNNGPYNEQFF. The CDR3 DNA follows: TGTGCCAGCAGCAACAACGGGCCCTACAATGAGCAGTTCTTC. Complete variable domain (other parts from reference TRBV7-9 and TRBJ2-1): DTGVSQNPRHKITKRGQNVTFRCDPISEHNRLYWYRQTLGQGPEFLTYFQNEAQLEKSRLLSDRFSAERPKGSFSTLEIQRTEQGDSAMYLCASSNNGPYNEQFFGPGTRLTVL.

The rearrangement links TRBV7-2 to TRBJ2-5; 10 bases agree with TRBD2. J was trimmed by 2 bases and V by 3 bases; bases with no gene match: 3. Germline CDR1 is SGHTA and CDR2 is FQGNSA. The CDR3 is 15 residues long. CDR3 nucleotide sequence: TGTGCCAGCAGCTTGGGACTAGCGTATCAAGAGACCCAGTACTTC. This translates into CASSLGLAYQETQYF.

This clonotype was seen more than once but under ten times. This rearrangement joins TRBV7-2 to TRBJ2-1; 13 nucleotides line up with TRBD2. This CDR3 is 15 amino acids long. CDR1 and CDR2 from the germline V gene are SGHTA and FQGNSA. The V gene end was trimmed by 4 bases and the J gene end by 9 bases; junction bases not matched to a gene: 6. The CDR3 reads CASSSRTSGSSEQFF. As DNA, the CDR3 is TGTGCCAGCAGCTCACGGACTAGCGGGAGTAGTGAGCAGTTCTTC.

The rearrangement uses TRBV7-9 and TRBJ2-1; TRBD2 matches at 12 bases. The V gene end was trimmed by 3 bases and the J gene end by 6 bases; junction bases not matched to a gene: 6. Germline V gene data show CDR1 as SEHNR and CDR2 as FQNEAQ (reference sequence). This CDR3 region has 16 residues. DNA of the CDR3: TGTGCCAGCAGCTTGTGGACTAGCGGGAATAGCAATGAGCAGTTCTTC. Residues: CASSLWTSGNSNEQFF.

This clonotype was seen only a few times. The V gene is TRBV29-1, the J gene TRBJ1-1; 9 bases line up with TRBD1. The V gene's germline CDR1 is SQVTM and CDR2 ANQGSEA. The CDR3 totals 13 residues. V lost 7 bases, J lost 7 bases, and 10 bases stayed unmatched. CDR3 loop: CSAAGQGRNEAFF. Here the CDR3 DNA reads TGCAGCGCCGCGGGACAGGGTAGGAATGAAGCTTTCTTT.

In its sample, this clonotype was seen a few times. The chain has TRBV12-3 or TRBV12-4 and TRBJ2-1, with 9 bases matching TRBD1. The J segment lost 5 bases and the V segment lost 5 bases, leaving 16 bases of the junction unmatched. The CDR3 is made up of 18 amino acids. The CDR3 is CASSLHTGGAGRHNEQFF. DNA for the CDR3: TGTGCCAGCAGTCTCCATACAGGGGGCGCCGGACGTCACAATGAGCAGTTCTTC.

Details on this clonotype: A read error may explain this, as a much larger clone is one base away. The rearrangement links TRBV20-1 to TRBJ1-1; D is ambiguous. The CDR3 has 11 amino acids. Germline V CDR1 and CDR2: DFQATT, SNEGSKA (reference sequence). The CDR3 here is CSARGYTDAFF. DNA of the CDR3: TGCAGTGCTAGAGGGTACACTGACGCTTTCTTT.

This clonotype was seen a handful of times. Here the CDR3 DNA reads TGTGCCAGCAGCTATCGGACTAGCGGGAGAAGAAATGAGCAGTTCTTC. Translation: CASSYRTSGRRNEQFF. The chain employs TRBV7-9 and TRBJ2-1; TRBD2 matches 13 bases. The V segment lost 4 bases and the J segment 7 bases; nucleotides outside the gene matches: 7. The CDR3 totals 16 residues. Looked up from germline, CDR1 is SEHNR and CDR2 is FQNEAQ (reference sequence).